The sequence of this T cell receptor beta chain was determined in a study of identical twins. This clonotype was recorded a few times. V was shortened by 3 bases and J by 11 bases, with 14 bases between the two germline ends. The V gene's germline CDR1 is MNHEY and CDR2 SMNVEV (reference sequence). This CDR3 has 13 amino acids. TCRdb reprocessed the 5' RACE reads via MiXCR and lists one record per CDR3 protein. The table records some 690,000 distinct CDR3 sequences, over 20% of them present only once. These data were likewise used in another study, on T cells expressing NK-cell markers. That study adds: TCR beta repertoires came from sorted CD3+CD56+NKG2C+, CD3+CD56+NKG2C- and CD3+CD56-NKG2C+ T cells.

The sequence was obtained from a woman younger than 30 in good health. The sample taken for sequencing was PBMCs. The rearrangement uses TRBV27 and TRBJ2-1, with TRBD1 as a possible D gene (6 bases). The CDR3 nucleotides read TGTGCCAGCAGTTTTAGTCAGGGGTTAAAGCAGTTCTTC. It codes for CASSFSQGLKQFF.